The clone carrying this T cell receptor (beta chain) was recorded once. Antigen unknown. V shed 1 base and J shed 0 bases, with 12 bases lying between them. The CDR3 totals 17 residues. Germline V gene data show CDR1 as LNHNV and CDR2 as YYDKDF (reference sequence). This entry is derived from a study of T cell responses to AZD1222 COVID-19 vaccine. Study background: Second-dose timings of about 4 or about 12 weeks were pooled. Study-wide results and caveats: Only a handful of AZD1222 recipients were seropositive at baseline. Mostly white British, mostly female donors; authors suggested clonal diversity may be underestimated.

Measured with immunoSEQ multiplex PCR; TCRdb has only the in-frame clones, and not every one. The top ten hold around 7% of the sample, which has approximately 120,000 clones, about 90% seen once. The receptor comes from an adult in good health. The sample in question was peripheral blood, obtained on day 0 of AZD1222 vaccination. The J gene is TRBJ2-2, the V gene TRBV15; D perhaps matches TRBD1 (6 bases). The CDR3 reads CATSRVWTDSNTGELFF. The CDR3 bases are TGTGCCACCAGCAGAGTTTGGACAGATTCGAACACCGGGGAGCTGTTTTTT.